This T cell receptor (beta chain) originates from a study of Ad26.COV2.S vaccination and SARS-CoV-2 variants. Across the whole study: Ad26.COV2.S, an intramuscular injection, was given once or twice 56 days apart.

The study, taken as a whole, reports: There was reportedly substantial breadth in spike-specific CD8+ and CD4+ T cell responses after vaccination.

Described treatment: approximately 18 received Ad26.COV2.S at low or high dose, single or two shots; about 5 received placebo; per-sample allocation not given. Samples were taken on day 63 after the first vaccine or placebo injection. The method was immunoSEQ multiplex PCR; TCRdb's version includes in-frame clones alone and lacks a portion of them. The sample has roughly 350,000 clones; 88% are singletons. Germline V lookup: CDR1 LNHNV, CDR2 YYDKDF (reference sequence). This CDR3 comprises 13 residues. The V end lost 6 bases, the J end lost 6 bases, and 13 bases lay between the germline ends. This clone was observed once. The antigen remains unidentified.

The source material was peripheral blood, sampled in a trial of Ad26.COV2.S vaccine versus placebo. The clonotype comes from a person aged 18-60 years who received the Ad26.COV2.S COVID-19 vaccine or a placebo. This chain joins TRBV15 and TRBJ2-3; D gene unclear. CDR3 coding DNA: TGTGCCACCAGAGGGATGGTGTGGGATACGCAGTATTTT. Its translation: CATRGMVWDTQYF. The whole variable domain, remainder taken from reference TRBV15 and TRBJ2-3, is DAMVIQNPRYQVTQFGKPVTLSCSQTLNHNVMYWYQQKSSQAPKLLFHYYDKDFNNEADTPDNFQSRRPNTSFCFLDIRSPGLGDTAMYLCATRGMVWDTQYFGPGTRLTVL.